This record covers a single T cell receptor beta chain. Antigen: not known. Other DNA sequences within the sample encode an identical CDR3. Assay used: immunoSEQ multiplex PCR; TCRdb lists only in-frame clones, some missing. The sample records roughly 19,000 clones, about 65% being singletons. Processing was applied to graft tissue in order to liberate intraepithelial and lamina propria lymphocytes. The data belong to a study of graft-versus-host responses after intestinal transplantation. Study-level points and caveats: Across patients carrying graft-donor T cell macrochimerism, allografts held high graft-versus-host to host-versus-graft clonal ratios. Recipient-marrow GvH clones were detected, some having first appeared in ileum or blood. Early post-transplant HvG declines tracked with peak circulating GvH clone levels.

CDR3 length equals 13 residues. The junction had 2 bases not matched to a gene; V was cut back by 3 bases and J by 7 bases. The V gene's germline CDR1 is SGHTA and CDR2 FQGNSA. This clonotype was obtained from a human patient who received an intestinal transplant, so some T cells may come from the graft donor. This material consisted of ileum tissue, taken about 20 days after intestinal transplant. J is TRBJ2-7 and V is TRBV7-2, with 11 positions matching TRBD2. In DNA form, the CDR3 reads TGTGCCAGCAGCTTCGGACTAGCGGGTGAGCAGTACTTC. Its protein product is CASSFGLAGEQYF.